This entry is about one T cell receptor (beta chain). This record comes from a study of CD8 T cells in Susac syndrome. RNA was extracted with the RNeasy kit, and a quantity of roughly 0.45 to 1 ug was reverse transcribed using random hexamers. TCRdb analysed the immunoSEQ multiplex PCR reads with MiXCR anew, one entry per CDR3 protein. The sample yields roughly 180,000 distinct CDR3 sequences, about 93% seen once. CD8+ and CD4+ blood T cells underwent TCR beta sequencing. Negative isolation was used for CD8+ and CD4+ T cells, and FACS enrichment was applied to TEMRA cells. The trim removed 8 bases at V and 5 bases at J, leaving 5 bases unmatched. Germline CDR1 MNHEY, CDR2 SVGEGT. The CDR3 is 12 amino acids.

The genes are TRBV6-2 or TRBV6-3 and TRBJ2-5; 7 nucleotides match TRBD1. The clonotype comes from a human donor in good health. The sequenced sample consisted of CD4+ T cells from PBMCs. CDR3 residues: CASGTAYETQYF. The CDR3 nucleotides are TGTGCCAGCGGGACAGCCTATGAGACCCAGTACTTC.